This entry features one T cell receptor (beta chain) sequence. This entry is derived from a study of control samples from healthy donors and cancer patients. The trim removed 0 bases at V and 7 bases at J, leaving 8 bases unmatched. This CDR3 is 15 amino acids long. Per the germline V gene, CDR1 is GTSNPN and CDR2 is SVGIG (reference sequence). Clones were sequenced by immunoSEQ multiplex PCR, and TCRdb holds only the in-frame ones, with some missing. Of over 100,000 clones in the sample, approximately 92% were seen once. The TCR sequence derives from a woman in her fifties or sixties in good health. The chain links TRBV30 to TRBJ1-4; 7 bases align to TRBD1. Sequencing was performed on blood. Written as DNA, the CDR3 is TGTGCCTGGAGTGTACAAAGGGGGCGCGGTGAAAAACTGTTTTTT. It yields the protein CAWSVQRGRGEKLFF.